These T cell receptor beta chains were read from a single sample in a study of shared clonotypes between healthy human individuals. The data were produced by immunoSEQ multiplex PCR, yet TCRdb's version contains in-frame clones alone and is incomplete. The sample consists of approximately 2,000,000 clones, just under 95% of them appearing once. Material: naive CD4+ T cells from PBMCs. These receptors were obtained from a man between 18 and 29 years old in good health. Some clones in this sample may be carry-over from other donors' samples. The CDR3 runs from the conserved cysteine through the conserved F or W. A D gene is named only where the DNA matches it firmly. Some rows have no size entry. The others give once, few or many, or a class for an expanded clone.

D	V	size	J	CDR3	DNA
NA	TRBV10-2	NA	TRBJ2-5	CASSELRGETQYF	TGCGCCAGCAGTGAGTTAAGGGGAGAGACCCAGTACTTC
NA	TRBV27	NA	TRBJ1-5	CASSARDTDQPQHF	TGTGCCAGCAGTGCCCGCGACACGGATCAGCCCCAGCATTTT
TRBD1	TRBV6-1	NA	TRBJ1-5	CASSLTGASNQPQHF	TGTGCCAGCAGCCTGACAGGGGCGAGCAATCAGCCCCAGCATTTT
NA	TRBV28	NA	TRBJ2-7	CASSIGGYEQYF	TGTGCCAGCAGTATCGGGGGCTACGAGCAGTACTTC
NA	TRBV7-7	NA	TRBJ2-2	CASSPGDYSTGELFF	TGTGCCAGCAGTCCGGGCGATTACAGCACCGGGGAGCTGTTTTTT
NA	TRBV18	NA	TRBJ2-3	CASSSLSDGTDTQYF	TGTGCCAGCTCAAGCCTAAGCGACGGCACAGATACGCAGTATTTT
NA	TRBV6-6	NA	TRBJ2-5	CASRTQETQYF	TGTGCCAGCCGGACCCAAGAGACCCAGTACTTC
NA	TRBV30	NA	TRBJ1-5	CAWDLKRVPGNQPQHF	TGTGCCTGGGACCTTAAAAGGGTTCCGGGCAATCAGCCCCAGCATTTT
TRBD2	TRBV27	NA	TRBJ2-5	CASSPRTSGRLTVQETQYF	TGTGCCAGCAGTCCGAGGACTAGCGGGAGACTTACCGTACAAGAGACCCAGTACTTC
NA	TRBV10-1	once	TRBJ1-5	CATHSPITRRGRTGNQPQHF	TGCGCCACCCATAGCCCAATTACCCGGAGGGGCCGAACGGGCAATCAGCCCCAGCATTTT
NA	TRBV6-1	NA	TRBJ1-2	CASSEQGQKGYGYTF	TGTGCCAGCAGTGAACAAGGACAGAAAGGCTATGGCTACACCTTC
NA	TRBV11-2	NA	TRBJ1-5	CASSLDSADQPQHF	TGTGCCAGCAGCTTAGATTCAGCGGATCAGCCCCAGCATTTT
NA	TRBV7-2	NA	TRBJ2-5	CASSRGGGETQYF	TGTGCCAGCAGCCGTGGTGGGGGAGAGACCCAGTACTTC
NA	TRBV25-1	NA	TRBJ2-7	CASSEYGAGSSYEQYF	TGTGCCAGCAGTGAATACGGGGCGGGGAGCTCCTACGAGCAGTACTTC
NA	TRBV18	once	TRBJ2-7	CASSPLRGEPAYEQYF	TGTGCCAGCTCACCACTAAGGGGTGAACCCGCCTACGAGCAGTACTTC
NA	TRBV14	NA	TRBJ1-1	CASSQGRVYTEAFF	TGTGCCAGCAGCCAAGGGAGGGTGTACACTGAAGCTTTCTTT
NA	TRBV7-6	NA	TRBJ2-2	CASSLLSGVSNTGELFF	TGTGCCAGCAGCTTACTGTCAGGGGTTTCGAACACCGGGGAGCTGTTTTTT
TRBD2	TRBV5-1	NA	TRBJ2-1	CASISSDSGRASGNEQFF	TGCGCCAGCATCTCCTCGGATAGCGGGAGGGCCTCGGGGAATGAGCAGTTCTTC
NA	TRBV28	NA	TRBJ2-7	CASSSPNYEQYF	TGTGCCAGCAGTTCTCCCAACTACGAGCAGTACTTC
TRBD1	TRBV28	NA	TRBJ1-2	CASSSRDRVNYGYTF	TGTGCCAGCAGTTCCCGGGACAGGGTAAACTATGGCTACACCTTC
NA	TRBV7-2	NA	TRBJ2-5	CASSLFQETQYF	TGTGCCAGCAGCCTCTTCCAAGAGACCCAGTACTTC
TRBD2	TRBV7-6	NA	TRBJ2-3	CASSHGLAGDADTQYF	TGTGCCAGCAGCCACGGACTAGCGGGAGATGCAGATACGCAGTATTTT
NA	TRBV29-1	NA	TRBJ2-7	CSVDGAGLYEQYF	TGCAGCGTTGATGGGGCAGGGTTGTACGAGCAGTACTTC
NA	TRBV5-1	NA	TRBJ2-6	CASSLGASWANVLTF	TGCGCCAGCAGCTTGGGGGCCTCCTGGGCCAACGTCCTGACTTTC
TRBD1	TRBV10-3	NA	TRBJ2-1	CAIRGDGTGGNNEQFF	TGTGCCATCAGGGGGGATGGAACAGGGGGGAACAATGAGCAGTTCTTC
TRBD1	TRBV19	NA	TRBJ1-1	CASRLFHRGRDTEAFF	TGTGCCAGTAGGCTATTCCACAGGGGGCGGGACACTGAAGCTTTCTTT
NA	TRBV14	NA	TRBJ2-1	CASSRPSTGYNEQFF	TGTGCCAGCAGCCGCCCCTCGACTGGCTACAATGAGCAGTTCTTC
NA	TRBV5-4	NA	TRBJ2-5	CASSRSPGGGETQYF	TGTGCCAGCAGCCGAAGTCCCGGTGGGGGGGAGACCCAGTACTTC
NA	TRBV4-1	NA	TRBJ2-2	CASSQGYRAGELFF	TGCGCCAGCAGCCAGGGATATCGAGCCGGGGAGCTGTTTTTT
TRBD1	TRBV9	NA	TRBJ1-2	CASSVGQGNGYTF	TGTGCCAGCAGCGTAGGACAGGGGAACGGCTACACCTTC
TRBD2	TRBV30	NA	TRBJ2-1	CAWRTSGSRNEQFF	TGTGCCTGGAGGACTAGCGGGAGTAGGAATGAGCAGTTCTTC
NA	TRBV5-1	NA	TRBJ1-1	CASSLVNIATAYTEAFF	TGCGCCAGCAGCTTGGTTAACATAGCGACCGCGTACACTGAAGCTTTCTTT
NA	TRBV28	NA	TRBJ2-7	CASSFPAGSYEQYF	TGTGCCAGCAGTTTTCCGGCGGGGTCCTACGAGCAGTACTTC
TRBD1	TRBV11-2	NA	TRBJ2-7	CASSLFRDRVYEQYF	TGTGCCAGCAGCTTATTTCGGGACAGAGTTTACGAGCAGTACTTC
NA	TRBV2	NA	TRBJ1-2	CASIKGTANYGYTF	TGTGCCAGCATTAAAGGGACCGCTAACTATGGCTACACCTTC
TRBD2	TRBV28	NA	TRBJ2-7	CASRKTSGILYEQYF	TGTGCCAGCAGAAAAACTAGCGGGATCCTCTACGAGCAGTACTTC
TRBD1	TRBV6-1	NA	TRBJ2-1	CASREGQGGDEQFF	TGTGCCAGCAGGGAAGGACAGGGAGGCGATGAGCAGTTCTTC
NA	TRBV10-3	NA	TRBJ2-1	CAISGRGSRNEQFF	TGTGCCATCAGTGGCCGAGGGAGTCGCAATGAGCAGTTCTTC
TRBD1	TRBV5-1	NA	TRBJ2-7	CASSFLDRSLEQYF	TGCGCCAGCAGCTTTCTGGACAGGAGTCTCGAGCAGTACTTC
NA	TRBV5-1	NA	TRBJ2-7	CASRRLTGQIYEQYF	TGCGCCAGCAGACGGTTGACAGGCCAAATCTACGAGCAGTACTTC
NA	TRBV5-5	NA	TRBJ2-5	CASSLRVDRQRTQYF	TGTGCCAGCAGTTTGAGGGTAGACAGACAAAGGACCCAGTACTTC
NA	TRBV30	NA	TRBJ1-1	CAWSVRTATEAFF	TGTGCCTGGAGTGTGCGGACAGCTACTGAAGCTTTCTTT
TRBD1	TRBV10-3	NA	TRBJ1-4	CAIRGQAINEKLFF	TGTGCCATCAGGGGACAGGCGATTAATGAAAAACTGTTTTTT
TRBD1	TRBV15	NA	TRBJ2-7	CATSRQGAQSYEQYF	TGTGCCACCAGCAGGCAGGGGGCCCAGTCCTACGAGCAGTACTTC
NA	TRBV10-3	NA	TRBJ2-3	CAISETGTDTDTQYF	TGTGCCATCAGTGAAACAGGGACTGACACAGATACGCAGTATTTT
NA	TRBV5-1	NA	TRBJ2-3	CASSLGTQGTDTQYF	TGCGCCAGCAGCTTGGGGACGCAAGGGACAGATACGCAGTATTTT
NA	TRBV29-1	NA	TRBJ1-2	CSAATGGYGYTF	TGCAGCGCCGCGACGGGCGGCTATGGCTACACCTTC
NA	TRBV11-2	NA	TRBJ1-4	CASSLQIGGKLFF	TGTGCCAGCAGCCTCCAGATAGGTGGAAAACTGTTTTTT
NA	TRBV21-1	NA	TRBJ1-1	CASSKDCHWFERGYTEAFF	TGTGCCAGCAGCAAAGATTGCCACTGGTTCGAGAGGGGATACACTGAAGCTTTCTTT
TRBD2	TRBV28	NA	TRBJ2-3	CASSLWTSGRSTDTQYF	TGTGCCAGCAGTTTATGGACTAGCGGGAGGAGCACAGATACGCAGTATTTT
TRBD1	TRBV6-5	NA	TRBJ2-5	CASSRDRGVETQYF	TGTGCCAGCAGTCGGGACAGGGGTGTGGAGACCCAGTACTTC
NA	TRBV7-2	NA	TRBJ2-7	CASSRVPYEQYF	TGTGCCAGCAGCCGAGTCCCTTACGAGCAGTACTTC
NA	TRBV7-2	NA	TRBJ1-3	CASSLASGADGNTIYF	TGTGCCAGCAGCTTAGCATCAGGGGCAGATGGAAACACCATATATTTT
NA	TRBV28	once	TRBJ2-2	CASSPYSTGELFF	TGTGCCAGCAGCCCCTACTCCACCGGGGAGCTGTTTTTT
NA	TRBV28	NA	TRBJ2-7	CASSLSSPNEQYF	TGTGCCAGCAGTTTATCTTCCCCTAACGAGCAGTACTTC
NA	TRBV25-1	NA	TRBJ1-1	CASTRGGGTEAFF	TGTGCCAGCACCCGCGGTGGGGGAACTGAAGCTTTCTTT
NA	TRBV6-1	NA	TRBJ2-7	CASSEAYRPTAEYF	TGTGCCAGCAGTGAAGCGTACAGGCCCACGGCGGAGTACTTC